The 6 T cell receptor beta chains presented below share a single source sample, sequenced in a study of cytomegalovirus exposure and HLA in healthy donors. Sequenced by immunoSEQ multiplex PCR; TCRdb stores in-frame clones only, minus some. The sample contains fewer than 150,000 clones, 85% to 90% of which appear only once. Material for sequencing was PBMCs. Receptor source: a man aged 25 to 45 in good health and CMV-seronegative.

The V call is TRBV7-9, the J call TRBJ2-6; D may be TRBD2 (6 bases). The germline V and J ends were trimmed by 5 bases and 2 bases, with 10 bases remaining between them. Germline values: CDR1 SEHNR, CDR2 FQNEAQ (reference sequence). This CDR3 spans 15 amino acids. CDR3 nucleotides: TGTGCCAGCAGCCGCGGGACGGCTGGGGCCAACGTCCTGACTTTC. Protein: CASSRGTAGANVLTF.

This rearrangement joins TRBV5-1 to TRBJ2-1; tentatively, D is TRBD2 (5 bases). V gave up 1 base and J gave up 9 bases, with 5 bases separating them. Looked up from germline, CDR1 is SGHRS and CDR2 is YFSETQ. The CDR3 is 11 amino acids. The CDR3 nucleotides read TGCGCCAGCAGCTTGCGGGGTGAGCAGTTCTTC. Residues: CASSLRGEQFF.

In nucleotides, the CDR3 is TGCGCCAGCAGCTGGACTAGCGGGAGGGGGTACACCGGGGAGCTGTTTTTT. Translation gives CASSWTSGRGYTGELFF. This rearrangement joins TRBV5-1 to TRBJ2-2, with 15 bases lining up with TRBD2. After removal of 3 bases from V and 3 bases from J, the junction contained 3 bases not matched to a gene. CDR1 and CDR2 from the germline V gene are SGHRS and YFSETQ. The CDR3 loop spans 17 amino acids.

The chain uses TRBV27 and TRBJ1-4; possible D gene TRBD1, 6 bases. V was trimmed by 3 bases and J by 7 bases, leaving 12 bases between them. The CDR3 has 14 amino acids. The V gene's germline CDR1 is MNHEY and CDR2 SMNVEV (reference sequence). The CDR3 spells CASSLAGVGEKLFF. Here the CDR3 DNA reads TGTGCCAGCAGTTTGGCAGGGGTGGGTGAAAAACTGTTTTTT.

The chain combines TRBV6-5 with TRBJ2-5; TRBD2 matches at 7 bases. V lost 1 base to trimming and J lost 4 bases; unmatched junction nucleotides: 6. The CDR3 consists of 15 residues. Germline V lookup: CDR1 MNHEY, CDR2 SVGAGI. The CDR3 is CASSYWREQGETQYF. In DNA form, the CDR3 reads TGTGCCAGCAGTTACTGGCGGGAGCAGGGAGAGACCCAGTACTTC.

The genes are TRBV7-9 and TRBJ2-1, with 7 bases that match TRBD1. J was trimmed by 5 bases and V by 5 bases; bases with no gene match: 6. Germline V gene lookup returns CDR1 SEHNR and CDR2 FQNEAQ (reference sequence). This CDR3 region has 14 residues. CDR3 nucleotides: TGTGCCAGCAGCCCGACGGGACAGCACAATGAGCAGTTCTTC. This translates into CASSPTGQHNEQFF.